The sequence of this T cell receptor (beta chain) was determined in a study of a mutant IDH1 vaccine in newly diagnosed glioma. Study details: An approximately 62% male, about 38% female split and a mean age of approximately 40 years characterized treated patients. Earlier care involved radiotherapy, temozolomide, or both, and the majority received both.

TCRdb's table, derived via immunoSEQ multiplex PCR, lists solely in-frame clones and lacks some. The sample has some 50,000 clones; about nine tenths are singletons. The CDR3 loop spans 15 amino acids. V shed 0 bases, J shed 15 bases, and the junction held 13 bases outside the gene matches. CDR1 and CDR2 (germline): SGHTA, FQGNSA. This clone is a singleton in its sample. Time point reported: baseline, week 1 (first vaccination visit). Treatment here: pre-vaccination baseline after standard-of-care therapy. Those who donated had recent WHO grade 3 or 4 IDH1-mutant, ATRX-lost astrocytomas. The sequences come from PBMCs, collected from a glioma patient treated with radiotherapy, temozolomide or both. This receptor was identified in a man aged 35 to 55 with glioma. The chain carries TRBV7-2 and TRBJ2-1; 8 bases are shared with TRBD2. CDR3 sequence: CASSLAVLAGTPTFF. As DNA, the CDR3 is TGTGCCAGCAGCTTAGCGGTGCTAGCGGGCACCCCTACGTTCTTC.